These 14 T cell receptor beta chains were sequenced from one sample in a study of immune characterization of retroperitoneal liposarcoma (dated by TCRdb to 2018 to 2020). The library was obtained by PCR. TCRdb lists the instrument as NextSeq 500. TCRdb reanalyzed the raw reads on its own, using fastp at Q25 for trimming and MiXCR for clone calling, and kept in-frame beta chains. CDR3 protein sequences are deduplicated, and each keeps its most common genes and DNA. In all, the sample holds approximately 9,300 distinct CDR3 sequences, and over 35% of those were seen once. The ten largest clones capture roughly 25% of the sample. Specimen: tumor tissue. The origin of the receptors is a male donor with retroperitoneal liposarcoma.

V and J are TRBV20-1 and TRBJ2-1; perhaps D is TRBD1 or TRBD2 (5 bases each). This CDR3 is built from 15 residues. Germline CDR1 reads DFQATT; CDR2 reads SNEGSKA (reference sequence). V was clipped by 6 bases and J by 4 bases, with 19 bases between them. This CDR3 reads CSATSPGLDYNEQFF. In nucleotides, the CDR3 is TGCAGTGCCACCTCCCCGGGGCTAGATTACAATGAGCAGTTCTTC.

This clonotype showed up many times. V usage is TRBV12-3 or TRBV12-4 and J usage is TRBJ2-5, with unresolved D. The CDR3 covers 13 residues. V lost 7 bases and J 11 bases, leaving 20 bases between the germline ends. DNA for the CDR3: TGTGCCAGCACTCCCCGCGACCGGAATGAGCAGTACTTC. Residues: CASTPRDRNEQYF.

The chain is built from TRBV5-1 and TRBJ2-5; D is tentatively TRBD1 or TRBD2 (5 bases each). The end of the DNA aligns better with TRBJ2-7, so the J call may be wrong. The germline CDR1 and CDR2 sequences are SGHRS and YFSETQ. The CDR3 contains 18 residues. Here the CDR3 reads CASSLDVQGRVLSYEQYF. Written as DNA, the CDR3 is TGCGCCAGCAGCTTGGATGTCCAGGGACGGGTTCTCTCCTACGAGCAGTACTTC.

This clonotype has only a few counts. The chain combines TRBV20-1 with TRBJ2-5; 7 bases map to TRBD2. The CDR3 consists of 16 residues. With 6 bases clipped from V and 3 bases from J, the junction kept 16 bases outside the gene matches. Germline CDR1 is DFQATT and CDR2 is SNEGSKA (reference sequence). The CDR3 sequence: CSAGPIGGRPKETQYF. The CDR3 DNA follows: TGCAGTGCCGGCCCCATCGGGGGGAGACCTAAAGAGACCCAGTACTTC.

As DNA, the CDR3 is TGTGCCAGCCGACCAAGGGGGTCTAAAGATACGCAGTATTTT. Residues: CASRPRGSKDTQYF. This chain joins TRBV12-3 or TRBV12-4 and TRBJ2-3; tentative D call: TRBD1 (6 bases). The CDR3 has 14 amino acids. Trimming removed 8 bases at V and 5 bases at J, with 17 bases between.

CDR3 bases: TGTGCCAGCAGAAACACCGAGGGCCCCTACGAGCAGTACTTC. This sequence encodes CASRNTEGPYEQYF. The V and J genes are TRBV25-1 and TRBJ2-7, with D possibly matching TRBD2 (5 bases). Germline CDR1 is MGHDK and CDR2 is SYGVNS. The CDR3 length is 14 residues. V was shortened by 6 bases and J by 2 bases, with 14 bases between the two germline ends.

The chain uses TRBV27 and TRBJ2-5, with 14 bases matching TRBD2. Gene TRBJ2-1 matches the end of the DNA better, so the J call may be wrong. The CDR3 contains 16 residues. Germline values: CDR1 MNHEY, CDR2 SMNVEV (reference sequence). The CDR3 spells CASSSRLAGGTHEQFF. The CDR3, as DNA: TGTGCCAGCAGTTCGAGACTAGCGGGAGGGACGCATGAGCAGTTCTTC.

This clonotype was observed many times. V usage is TRBV7-2 and J usage is TRBJ2-1; 11 positions agree with TRBD2. The better agreement between TRBJ2-5 and the DNA end casts doubt on the J call. The CDR3 length is 15 residues. From germline, CDR1 is SGHTA and CDR2 FQGNSA. The CDR3 reads CASSLTSGGGETQYF. The CDR3 bases are TGTGCCAGCAGCTTAACTAGCGGGGGCGGGGAGACCCAGTACTTC.

The chain is built from TRBV7-2 and TRBJ2-4; D is unresolved. The CDR3 spans 14 residues. Trimming took off 0 bases at V and 6 bases at J, with 9 bases between the two ends. Looked up from germline, CDR1 is SGHTA and CDR2 is FQGNSA. The CDR3 reads CASSLAAGLNIQYF. The CDR3 nucleotides read TGTGCCAGCAGCTTAGCCGCCGGCCTAAACATTCAGTACTTC.

In this sample, this clonotype turned up a few times. The chain recombines TRBV11-2 with TRBJ2-1, with D possibly TRBD2 on 6 matching bases. The DNA end lines up better with TRBJ2-7; the J call may be wrong. The CDR3 loop spans 15 amino acids. Germline V CDR1 and CDR2: SGHAT, FQNNGV. The CDR3 nucleotides are TGTGCCAGCAGCTTAGGCGGGACTTTTAACAATGAGCAGTACTTC. This gives the protein CASSLGGTFNNEQYF.

Worth noting for this clonotype: Its ends do not fully match the called genes, so a read error is possible. The rearrangement links TRBV12-3 or TRBV12-4 to TRBJ2-3, with D perhaps TRBD2 (6 bases). This CDR3 region has 16 residues. The chain's CDR3 is CTSNKIGLARTDTQYF. The CDR3 DNA is TGTACCAGCAACAAGATTGGGCTAGCGCGCACAGATACGCAGTATTTT.

In its sample, this clonotype is medium-sized. The chain has TRBV6-1 and TRBJ2-5, with D possibly matching TRBD2 (5 bases). Gene TRBJ2-7 matches the end of the DNA better, so the J call may be wrong. Germline CDR1 is MNHNS and CDR2 is SASEGT. The CDR3 totals 12 residues. DNA of the CDR3: TGTGCCAGCACGGGGATGGGATACGAGCAGTACTTC. Translated: CASTGMGYEQYF.

This clonotype appeared a single time. One end of the junction fails to match germline, which may point to a read error. This chain connects TRBV6-6 to TRBJ2-1; 9 nucleotides align to TRBD1. CDR1 is MNHNY, CDR2 SVGAGI, per germline (reference sequence). CDR3 length: 13 amino acids. The CDR3 spells CASGYRGRETQFF. The CDR3 nucleotides read TGTGCCAGCGGTTACAGGGGGCGGGAGACCCAGTTCTTC.

V usage is TRBV6-1 and J usage is TRBJ2-1; no definite D call. The J call may be incorrect, as the DNA end agrees better with TRBJ2-7. There are 15 residues in the CDR3. Germline CDR1 and CDR2: MNHNS and SASEGT. The CDR3 spells CASSETSPLGLEQYF. The CDR3 DNA reads TGTGCCAGCAGTGAGACGTCCCCTTTGGGTCTCGAGCAGTACTTC.